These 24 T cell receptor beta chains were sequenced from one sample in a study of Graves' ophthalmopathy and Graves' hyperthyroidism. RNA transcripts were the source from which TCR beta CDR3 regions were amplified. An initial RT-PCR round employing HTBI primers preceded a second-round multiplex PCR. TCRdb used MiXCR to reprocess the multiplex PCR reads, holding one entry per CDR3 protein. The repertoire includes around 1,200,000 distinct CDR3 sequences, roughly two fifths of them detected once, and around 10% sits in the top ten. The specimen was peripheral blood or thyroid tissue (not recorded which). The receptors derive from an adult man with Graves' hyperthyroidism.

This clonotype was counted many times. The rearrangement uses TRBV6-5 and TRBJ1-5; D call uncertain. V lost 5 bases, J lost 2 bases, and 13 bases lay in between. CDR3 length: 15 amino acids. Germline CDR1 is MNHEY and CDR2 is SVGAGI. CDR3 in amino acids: CASSKSWGGNQPQHF. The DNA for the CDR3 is TGTGCCAGCAGTAAGTCGTGGGGAGGCAATCAGCCCCAGCATTTT.

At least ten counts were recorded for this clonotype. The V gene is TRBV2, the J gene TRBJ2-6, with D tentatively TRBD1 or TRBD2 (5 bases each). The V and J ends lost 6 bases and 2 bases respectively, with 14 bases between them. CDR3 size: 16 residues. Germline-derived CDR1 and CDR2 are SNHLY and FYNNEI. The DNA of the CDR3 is TGTGCCAGCAGCGCCTTGCGAGGGGCTGGGGCCAACGTCCTGACTTTC. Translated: CASSALRGAGANVLTF.

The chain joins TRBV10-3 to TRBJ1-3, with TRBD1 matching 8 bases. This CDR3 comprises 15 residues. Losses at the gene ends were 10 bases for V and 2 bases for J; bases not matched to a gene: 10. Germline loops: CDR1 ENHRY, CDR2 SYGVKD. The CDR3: CASGTGGSAGNTIYF. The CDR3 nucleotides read TGTGCCAGCGGGACAGGAGGATCCGCTGGAAACACCATATATTTT.

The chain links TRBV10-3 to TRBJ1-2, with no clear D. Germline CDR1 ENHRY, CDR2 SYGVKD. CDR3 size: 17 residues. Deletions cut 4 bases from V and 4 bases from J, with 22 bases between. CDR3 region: CAISAADDRGRSYGYTF. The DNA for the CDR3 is TGTGCCATCAGTGCGGCAGACGATCGAGGACGGTCCTATGGCTACACCTTC.

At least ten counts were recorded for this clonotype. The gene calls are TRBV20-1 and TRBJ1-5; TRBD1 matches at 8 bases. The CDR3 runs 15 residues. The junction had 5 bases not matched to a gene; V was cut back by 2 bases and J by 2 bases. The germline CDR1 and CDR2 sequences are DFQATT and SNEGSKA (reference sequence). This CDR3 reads CSARLRGHGNQPQHF. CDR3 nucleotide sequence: TGCAGTGCTAGACTCAGGGGGCATGGCAATCAGCCCCAGCATTTT.

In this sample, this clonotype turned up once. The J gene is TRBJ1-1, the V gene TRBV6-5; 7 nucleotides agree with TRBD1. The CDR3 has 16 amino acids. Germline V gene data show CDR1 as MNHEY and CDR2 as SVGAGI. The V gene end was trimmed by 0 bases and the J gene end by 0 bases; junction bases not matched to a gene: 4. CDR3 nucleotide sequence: TGTGCCAGCAGTTACTCGAGGGGGCTAATGAACACTGAAGCTTTCTTT. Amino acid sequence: CASSYSRGLMNTEAFF.

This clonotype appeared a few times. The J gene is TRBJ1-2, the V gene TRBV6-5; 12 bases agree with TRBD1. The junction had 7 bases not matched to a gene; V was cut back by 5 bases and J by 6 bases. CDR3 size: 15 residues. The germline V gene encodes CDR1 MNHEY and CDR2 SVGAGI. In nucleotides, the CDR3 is TGTGCCAGCAGTCCGGGGACAGGGGGCTTGAATGGCTACACCTTC. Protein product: CASSPGTGGLNGYTF.

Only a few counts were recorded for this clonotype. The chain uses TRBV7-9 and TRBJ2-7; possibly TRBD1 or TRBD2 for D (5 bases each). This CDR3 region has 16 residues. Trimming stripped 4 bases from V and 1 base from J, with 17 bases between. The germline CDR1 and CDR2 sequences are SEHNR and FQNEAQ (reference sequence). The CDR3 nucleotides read TGTGCCAGCAGCTCCTGGTTGGGGGACCTTTCCTACGAGCAGTACTTC. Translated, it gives CASSSWLGDLSYEQYF. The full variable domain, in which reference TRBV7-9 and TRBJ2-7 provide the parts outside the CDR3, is DTGVSQNPRHKITKRGQNVTFRCDPISEHNRLYWYRQTLGQGPEFLTYFQNEAQLEKSRLLSDRFSAERPKGSFSTLEIQRTEQGDSAMYLCASSSWLGDLSYEQYFGPGTRLTVT.

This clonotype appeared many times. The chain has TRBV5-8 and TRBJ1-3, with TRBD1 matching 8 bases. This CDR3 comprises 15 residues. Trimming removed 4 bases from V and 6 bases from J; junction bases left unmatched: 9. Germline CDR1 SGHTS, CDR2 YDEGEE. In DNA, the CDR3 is TGTGCCAGCAGCGCGATTGGACAGGGACCAAACACCATATATTTT. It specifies CASSAIGQGPNTIYF.

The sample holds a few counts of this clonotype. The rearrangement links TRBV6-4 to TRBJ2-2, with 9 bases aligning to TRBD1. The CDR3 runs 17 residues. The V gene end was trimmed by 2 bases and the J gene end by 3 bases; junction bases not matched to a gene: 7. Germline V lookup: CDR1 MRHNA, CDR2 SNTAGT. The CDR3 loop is CASSDSTRDRDTGELFF. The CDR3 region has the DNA TGTGCCAGCAGTGACAGTACCCGGGACAGGGACACCGGGGAGCTGTTTTTT.

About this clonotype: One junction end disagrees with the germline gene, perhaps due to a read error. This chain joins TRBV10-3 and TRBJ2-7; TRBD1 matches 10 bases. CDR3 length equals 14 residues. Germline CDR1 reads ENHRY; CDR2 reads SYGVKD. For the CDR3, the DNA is TGTGCCATCAGTGATAGCGGGACAGGGGTCGAGCAGCACTTC. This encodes CAISDSGTGVEQHF.

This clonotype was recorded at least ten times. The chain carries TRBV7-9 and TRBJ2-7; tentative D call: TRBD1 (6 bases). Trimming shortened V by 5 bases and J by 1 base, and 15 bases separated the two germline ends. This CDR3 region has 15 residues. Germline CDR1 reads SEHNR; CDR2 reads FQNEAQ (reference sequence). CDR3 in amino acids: CASSPDRDKSYEQYF. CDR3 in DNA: TGTGCCAGCAGCCCTGACCGGGACAAGTCCTACGAGCAGTACTTC.

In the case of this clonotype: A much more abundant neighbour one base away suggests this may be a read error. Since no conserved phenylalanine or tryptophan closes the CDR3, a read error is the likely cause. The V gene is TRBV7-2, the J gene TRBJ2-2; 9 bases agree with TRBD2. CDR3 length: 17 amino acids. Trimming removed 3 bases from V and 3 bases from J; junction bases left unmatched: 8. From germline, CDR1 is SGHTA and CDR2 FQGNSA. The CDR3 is CASSFRLAVLDTGELFS. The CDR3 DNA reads TGTGCCAGCAGCTTTCGACTAGCGGTATTGGACACCGGGGAGCTGTTTTCT.

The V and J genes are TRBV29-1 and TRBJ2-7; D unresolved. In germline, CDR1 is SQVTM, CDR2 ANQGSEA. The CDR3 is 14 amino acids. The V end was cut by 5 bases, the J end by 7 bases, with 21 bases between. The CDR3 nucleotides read TGCAGCGTTAAGCGCCGGAGCTCCTACAATGAGCAGTACTTC. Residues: CSVKRRSSYNEQYF.

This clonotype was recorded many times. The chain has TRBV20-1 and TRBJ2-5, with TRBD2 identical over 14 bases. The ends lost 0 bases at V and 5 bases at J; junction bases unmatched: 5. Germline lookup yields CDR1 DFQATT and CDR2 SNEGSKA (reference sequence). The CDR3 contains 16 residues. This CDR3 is CSARDIGTSGSETQYF. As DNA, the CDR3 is TGCAGTGCTAGAGATATCGGGACTAGCGGGAGTGAGACCCAGTACTTC.

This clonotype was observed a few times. CDR3 sequence: CASSVRVINLKDTEAFF. The DNA for the CDR3 is TGTGCCAGCAGCGTAAGGGTGATAAACCTGAAGGACACTGAAGCTTTCTTT. The chain links TRBV25-1 to TRBJ1-1; D remains unclear. V shed 6 bases and J shed 3 bases, with 23 bases lying between them. CDR1 and CDR2 (germline): MGHDK, SYGVNS. CDR3 length: 17 residues.

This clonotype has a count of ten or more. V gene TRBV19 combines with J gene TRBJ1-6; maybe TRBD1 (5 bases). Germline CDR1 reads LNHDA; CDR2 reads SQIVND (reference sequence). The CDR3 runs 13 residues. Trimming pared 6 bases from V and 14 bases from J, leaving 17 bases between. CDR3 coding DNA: TGTGCCAGTAGCGCCAACCGGGGGTTCGCCCTCCACTTT. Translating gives CASSANRGFALHF. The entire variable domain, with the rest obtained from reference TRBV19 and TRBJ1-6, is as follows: DGGITQSPKYLFRKEGQNVTLSCEQNLNHDAMYWYRQDPGQGLRLIYYSQIVNDFQKGDIAEGYSVSREKKESFPLTVTSAQKNPTAFYLCASSANRGFALHFGNGTRLTVT.

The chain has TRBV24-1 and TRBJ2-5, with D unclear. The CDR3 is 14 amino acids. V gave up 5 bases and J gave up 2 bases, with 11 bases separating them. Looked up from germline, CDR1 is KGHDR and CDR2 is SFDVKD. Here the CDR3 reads CATSARALQETQYF. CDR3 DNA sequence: TGTGCCACCAGTGCTAGGGCCCTACAAGAGACCCAGTACTTC.

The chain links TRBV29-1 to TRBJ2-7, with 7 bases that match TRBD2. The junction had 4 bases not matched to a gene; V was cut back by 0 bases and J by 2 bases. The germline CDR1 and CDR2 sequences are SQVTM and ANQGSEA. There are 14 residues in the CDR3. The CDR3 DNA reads TGCAGCGTTGAAGATCGGGGAGGGACCTACGAGCAGTACTTC. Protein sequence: CSVEDRGGTYEQYF.

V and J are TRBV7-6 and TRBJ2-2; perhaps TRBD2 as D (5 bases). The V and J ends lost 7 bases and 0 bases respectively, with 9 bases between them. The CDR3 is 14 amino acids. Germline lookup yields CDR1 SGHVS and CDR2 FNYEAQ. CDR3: CASTLGANTGELFF. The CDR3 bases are TGTGCCAGCACACTCGGGGCGAACACCGGGGAGCTGTTTTTT.

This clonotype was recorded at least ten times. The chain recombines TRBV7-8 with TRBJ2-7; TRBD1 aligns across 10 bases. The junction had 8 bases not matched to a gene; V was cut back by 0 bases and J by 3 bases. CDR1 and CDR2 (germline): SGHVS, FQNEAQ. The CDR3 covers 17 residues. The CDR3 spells CASSLAMVGQGIYEQYF. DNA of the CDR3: TGTGCCAGCAGCTTAGCCATGGTGGGACAGGGGATCTACGAGCAGTACTTC.

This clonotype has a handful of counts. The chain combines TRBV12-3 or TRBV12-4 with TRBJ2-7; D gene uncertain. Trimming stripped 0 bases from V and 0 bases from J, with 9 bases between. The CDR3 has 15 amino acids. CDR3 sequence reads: CASSLASVRSYEQYF. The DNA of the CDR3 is TGTGCCAGCAGTTTAGCCTCAGTACGCTCCTACGAGCAGTACTTC.

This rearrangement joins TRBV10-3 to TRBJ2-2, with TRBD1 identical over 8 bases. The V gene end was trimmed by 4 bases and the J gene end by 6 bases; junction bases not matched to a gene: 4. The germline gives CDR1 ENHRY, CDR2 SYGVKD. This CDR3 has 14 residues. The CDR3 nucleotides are TGTGCCATCAGTGGAAAGGACAGGGCCGGGGAGCTGTTTTTT. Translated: CAISGKDRAGELFF.

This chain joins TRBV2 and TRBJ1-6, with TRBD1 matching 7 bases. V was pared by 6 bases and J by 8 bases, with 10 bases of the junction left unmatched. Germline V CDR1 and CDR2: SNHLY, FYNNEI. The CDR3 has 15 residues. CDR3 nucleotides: TGTGCCAGCAGCCTACAGGGGATCGTACATTCACCCCTCCACTTT. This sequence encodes CASSLQGIVHSPLHF.